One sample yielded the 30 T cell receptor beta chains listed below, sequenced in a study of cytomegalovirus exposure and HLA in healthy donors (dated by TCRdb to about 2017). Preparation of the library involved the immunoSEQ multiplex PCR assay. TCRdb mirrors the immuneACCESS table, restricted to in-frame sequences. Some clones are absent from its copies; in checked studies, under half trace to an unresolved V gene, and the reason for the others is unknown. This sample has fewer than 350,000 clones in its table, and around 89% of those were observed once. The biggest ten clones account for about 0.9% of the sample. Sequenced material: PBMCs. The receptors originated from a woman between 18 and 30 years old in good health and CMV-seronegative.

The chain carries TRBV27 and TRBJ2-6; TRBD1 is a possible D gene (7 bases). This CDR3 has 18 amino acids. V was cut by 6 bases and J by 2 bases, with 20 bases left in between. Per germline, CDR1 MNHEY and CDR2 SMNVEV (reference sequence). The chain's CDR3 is CASRSGDRDFPGANVLTF. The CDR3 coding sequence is TGTGCCAGCAGGTCCGGCGACAGGGACTTCCCTGGGGCCAACGTCCTGACTTTC.

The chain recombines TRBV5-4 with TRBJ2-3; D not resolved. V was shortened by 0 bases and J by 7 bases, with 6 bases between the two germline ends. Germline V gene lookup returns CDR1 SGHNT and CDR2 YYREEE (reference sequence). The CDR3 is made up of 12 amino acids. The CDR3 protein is CASSLGLNTQYF. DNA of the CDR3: TGTGCCAGCAGCTTGGGACTCAATACGCAGTATTTT.

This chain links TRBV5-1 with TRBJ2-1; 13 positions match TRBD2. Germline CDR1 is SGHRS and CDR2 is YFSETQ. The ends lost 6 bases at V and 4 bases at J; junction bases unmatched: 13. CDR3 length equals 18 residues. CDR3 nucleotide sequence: TGCGCCAGCACTACACTAGCGGGAGGGCCGGGATCTTACAATGAGCAGTTCTTC. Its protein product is CASTTLAGGPGSYNEQFF.

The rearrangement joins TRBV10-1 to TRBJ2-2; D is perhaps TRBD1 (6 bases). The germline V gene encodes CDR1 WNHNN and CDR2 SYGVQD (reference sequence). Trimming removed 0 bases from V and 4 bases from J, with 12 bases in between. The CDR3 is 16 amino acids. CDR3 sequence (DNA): TGCGCCAGCAGTGAGTCGATTTGGGACACCACCGGGGAGCTGTTTTTT. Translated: CASSESIWDTTGELFF.

The CDR3 region is CASSPQGLAGGVLDTQYF. CDR3 DNA sequence: TGTGCCAGCAGCCCTCAGGGACTAGCGGGAGGGGTCTTGGATACGCAGTATTTT. The V and J genes are TRBV28 and TRBJ2-3; 16 positions match TRBD2. From germline, CDR1 is MDHEN and CDR2 SYDVKM. The CDR3 contains 18 residues. V lost 6 bases to trimming and J lost 6 bases; unmatched junction nucleotides: 12.

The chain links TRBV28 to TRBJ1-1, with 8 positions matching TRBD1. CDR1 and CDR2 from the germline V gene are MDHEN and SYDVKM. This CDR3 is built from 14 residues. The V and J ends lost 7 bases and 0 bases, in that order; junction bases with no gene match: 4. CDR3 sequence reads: CASTLDRVNTEAFF. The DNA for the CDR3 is TGTGCCAGCACCCTGGACAGGGTGAACACTGAAGCTTTCTTT.

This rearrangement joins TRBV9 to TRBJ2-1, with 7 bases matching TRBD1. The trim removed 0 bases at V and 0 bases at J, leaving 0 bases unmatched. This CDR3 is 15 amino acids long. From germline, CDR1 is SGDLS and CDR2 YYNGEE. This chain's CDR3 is CASSVDRGSYNEQFF. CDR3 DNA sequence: TGTGCCAGCAGCGTAGACAGGGGCTCCTACAATGAGCAGTTCTTC. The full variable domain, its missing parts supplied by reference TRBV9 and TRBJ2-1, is DSGVTQTPKHLITATGQRVTLRCSPRSGDLSVYWYQQSLDQGLQFLIQYYNGEERAKGNILERFSAQQFPDLHSELNLSSLELGDSALYFCASSVDRGSYNEQFFGPGTRLTVL.

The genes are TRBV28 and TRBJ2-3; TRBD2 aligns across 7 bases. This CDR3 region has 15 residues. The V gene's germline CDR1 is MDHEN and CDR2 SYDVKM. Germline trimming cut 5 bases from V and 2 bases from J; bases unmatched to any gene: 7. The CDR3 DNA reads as TGTGCCAGCAGTATGGGAGGGAGGGACACAGATACGCAGTATTTT. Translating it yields CASSMGGRDTDTQYF.

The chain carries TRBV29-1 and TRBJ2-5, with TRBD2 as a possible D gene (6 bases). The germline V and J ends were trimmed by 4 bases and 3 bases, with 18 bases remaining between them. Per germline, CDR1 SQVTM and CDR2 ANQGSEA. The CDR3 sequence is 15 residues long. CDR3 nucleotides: TGCAGCGTTGTTCTCAGGGAGGTGCCCAAAGAGACCCAGTACTTC. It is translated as CSVVLREVPKETQYF.

CDR3 residues: CASRQGAVETQYF. CDR3 DNA sequence: TGTGCCAGCAGACAGGGGGCTGTGGAGACCCAGTACTTC. The rearrangement uses TRBV2 and TRBJ2-5; 9 bases are a match to TRBD1. The CDR3 covers 13 residues. Germline CDR1 SNHLY, CDR2 FYNNEI. V shed 6 bases and J 5 bases; nucleotides not matched to a gene: 4.

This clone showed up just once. CDR3 sequence: CASTIPPAGALGTDTQYF. For the CDR3, the DNA is TGTGCCAGCACCATTCCACCGGCAGGTGCGTTGGGCACAGATACGCAGTATTTT. The chain couples TRBV25-1 to TRBJ2-3; D gene ambiguous. V was shortened by 7 bases and J by 1 base, with 24 bases between the two germline ends. This CDR3 is 18 amino acids long. In germline, CDR1 is MGHDK, CDR2 SYGVNS.

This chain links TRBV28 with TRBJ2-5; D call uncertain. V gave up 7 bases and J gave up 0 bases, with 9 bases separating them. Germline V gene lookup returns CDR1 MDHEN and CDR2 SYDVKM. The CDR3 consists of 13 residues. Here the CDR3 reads CASIRRNQETQYF. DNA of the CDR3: TGTGCCAGCATCCGGCGGAACCAAGAGACCCAGTACTTC.

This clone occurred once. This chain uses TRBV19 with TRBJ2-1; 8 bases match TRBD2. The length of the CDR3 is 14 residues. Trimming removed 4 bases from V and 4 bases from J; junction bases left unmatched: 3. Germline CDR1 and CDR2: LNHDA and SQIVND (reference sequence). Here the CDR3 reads CASSTGRDYNEQFF. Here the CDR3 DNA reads TGTGCCAGTAGTACCGGGAGGGATTACAATGAGCAGTTCTTC.

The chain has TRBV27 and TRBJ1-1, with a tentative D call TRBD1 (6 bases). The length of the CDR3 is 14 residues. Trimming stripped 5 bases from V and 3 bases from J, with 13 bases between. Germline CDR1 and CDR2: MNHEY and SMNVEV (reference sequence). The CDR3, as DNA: TGTGCCAGCAGTCAGTCCGGACAGCACACTGAAGCTTTCTTT. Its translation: CASSQSGQHTEAFF.

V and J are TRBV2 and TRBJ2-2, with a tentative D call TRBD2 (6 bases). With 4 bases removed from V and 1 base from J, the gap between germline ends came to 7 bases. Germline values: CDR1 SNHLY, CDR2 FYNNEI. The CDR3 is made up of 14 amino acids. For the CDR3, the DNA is TGTGCCAGCAGTGGACTAGTGAACACCGGGGAGCTGTTTTTT. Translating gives CASSGLVNTGELFF.

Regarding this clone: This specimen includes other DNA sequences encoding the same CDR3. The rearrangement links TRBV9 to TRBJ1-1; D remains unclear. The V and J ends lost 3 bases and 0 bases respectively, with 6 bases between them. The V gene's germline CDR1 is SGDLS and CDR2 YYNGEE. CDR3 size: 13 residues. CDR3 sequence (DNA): TGTGCCAGCAGCGCCCACTTGAACACTGAAGCTTTCTTT. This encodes CASSAHLNTEAFF.

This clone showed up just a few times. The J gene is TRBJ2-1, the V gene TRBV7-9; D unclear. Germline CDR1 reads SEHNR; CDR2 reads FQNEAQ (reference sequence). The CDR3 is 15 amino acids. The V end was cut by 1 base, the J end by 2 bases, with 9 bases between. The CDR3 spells CASSLEEFTYNEQFF. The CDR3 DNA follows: TGTGCCAGCAGCTTAGAGGAGTTCACCTACAATGAGCAGTTCTTC.

CDR3 sequence reads: CASSPQGYYEQYF. DNA of the CDR3: TGTGCCAGCAGTCCGCAGGGTTACTACGAGCAGTACTTC. The chain links TRBV28 to TRBJ2-7, with D tentatively TRBD1 (5 bases). Germline lookup yields CDR1 MDHEN and CDR2 SYDVKM. The V end was cut by 5 bases, the J end by 3 bases, with 11 bases between. The CDR3 is made up of 13 amino acids.

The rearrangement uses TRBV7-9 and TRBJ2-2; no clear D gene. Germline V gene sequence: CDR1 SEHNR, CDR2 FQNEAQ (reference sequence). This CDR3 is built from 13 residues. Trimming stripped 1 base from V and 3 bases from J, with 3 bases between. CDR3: CASSLGDTGELFF. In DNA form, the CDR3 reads TGTGCCAGCAGCTTAGGCGACACCGGGGAGCTGTTTTTT.

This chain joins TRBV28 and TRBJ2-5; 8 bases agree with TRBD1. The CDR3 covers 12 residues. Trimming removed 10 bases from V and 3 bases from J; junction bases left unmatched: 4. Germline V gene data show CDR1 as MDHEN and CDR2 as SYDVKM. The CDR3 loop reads CAISDREETQYF. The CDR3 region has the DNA TGTGCCATTTCGGACAGGGAAGAGACCCAGTACTTC.

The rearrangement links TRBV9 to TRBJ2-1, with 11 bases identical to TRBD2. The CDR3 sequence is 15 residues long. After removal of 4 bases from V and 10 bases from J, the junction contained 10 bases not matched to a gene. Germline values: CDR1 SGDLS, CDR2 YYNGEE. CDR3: CASSLAGGIPSEQFF. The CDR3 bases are TGTGCCAGCAGCCTAGCGGGAGGTATCCCGAGCGAGCAGTTCTTC.

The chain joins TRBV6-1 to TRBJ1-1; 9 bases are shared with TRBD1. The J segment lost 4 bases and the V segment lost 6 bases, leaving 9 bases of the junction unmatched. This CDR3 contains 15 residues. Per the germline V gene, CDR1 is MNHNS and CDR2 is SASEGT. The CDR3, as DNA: TGTGCCAGCAGAGCCGGGACAGGGATGTTCACTGAAGCTTTCTTT. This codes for CASRAGTGMFTEAFF.

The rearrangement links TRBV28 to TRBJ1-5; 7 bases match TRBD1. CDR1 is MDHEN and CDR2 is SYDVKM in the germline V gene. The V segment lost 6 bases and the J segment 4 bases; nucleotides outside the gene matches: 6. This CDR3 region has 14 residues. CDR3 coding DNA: TGTGCCAGCAGCGCTCGGGACAGAAATCAGCCCCAGCATTTT. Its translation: CASSARDRNQPQHF.

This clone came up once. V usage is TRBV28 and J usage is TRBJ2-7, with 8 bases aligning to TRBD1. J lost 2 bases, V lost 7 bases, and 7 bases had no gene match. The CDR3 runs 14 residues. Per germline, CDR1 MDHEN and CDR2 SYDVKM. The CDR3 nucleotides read TGTGCCAGCATTCCTGGACAGGGCGCCTACGAGCAGTACTTC. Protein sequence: CASIPGQGAYEQYF. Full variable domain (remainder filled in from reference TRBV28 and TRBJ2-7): DVKVTQSSRYLVKRTGEKVFLECVQDMDHENMFWYRQDPGLGLRLIYFSYDVKMKEKGDIPEGYSVSREKKERFSLILESASTNQTSMYLCASIPGQGAYEQYFGPGTRLTVT.

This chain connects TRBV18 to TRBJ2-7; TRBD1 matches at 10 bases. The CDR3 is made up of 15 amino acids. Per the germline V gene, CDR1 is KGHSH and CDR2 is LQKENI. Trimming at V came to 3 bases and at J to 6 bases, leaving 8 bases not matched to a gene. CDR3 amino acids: CASSPQGQGSGEQYF. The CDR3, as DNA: TGTGCCAGCTCACCCCAGGGACAGGGGTCGGGCGAGCAGTACTTC. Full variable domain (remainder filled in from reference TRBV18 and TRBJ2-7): NAGVMQNPRHLVRRRGQEARLRCSPMKGHSHVYWYRQLPEEGLKFMVYLQKENIIDESGMPKERFSAEFPKEGPSILRIQQVVRGDSAAYFCASSPQGQGSGEQYFGPGTRLTVT.

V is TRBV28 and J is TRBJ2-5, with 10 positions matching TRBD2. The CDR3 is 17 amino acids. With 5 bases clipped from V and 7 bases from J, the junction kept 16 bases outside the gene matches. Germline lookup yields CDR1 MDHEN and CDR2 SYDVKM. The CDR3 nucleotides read TGTGCCAGCAGTCCTCCGGGGAGCGGGAGGGCCGGCGGGACCCAGTACTTC. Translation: CASSPPGSGRAGGTQYF.

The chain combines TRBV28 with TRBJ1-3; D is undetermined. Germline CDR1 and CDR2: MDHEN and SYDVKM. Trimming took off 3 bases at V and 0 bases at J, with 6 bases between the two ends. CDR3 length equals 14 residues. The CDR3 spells CASSFSRSGNTIYF. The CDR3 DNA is TGTGCCAGCAGTTTTTCGCGCTCTGGAAACACCATATATTTT.

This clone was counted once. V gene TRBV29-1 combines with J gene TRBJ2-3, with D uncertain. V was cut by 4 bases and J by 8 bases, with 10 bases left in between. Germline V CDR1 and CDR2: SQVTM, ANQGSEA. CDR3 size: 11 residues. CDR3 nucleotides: TGCAGCGTTGCCCTAGGAACTACGCAGTATTTT. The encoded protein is CSVALGTTQYF.

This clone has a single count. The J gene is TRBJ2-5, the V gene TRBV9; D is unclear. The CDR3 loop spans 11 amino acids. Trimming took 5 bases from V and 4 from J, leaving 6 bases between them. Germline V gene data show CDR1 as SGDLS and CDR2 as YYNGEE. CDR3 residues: CASSSRETQYF. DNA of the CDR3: TGTGCCAGCAGTTCTAGAGAGACCCAGTACTTC.

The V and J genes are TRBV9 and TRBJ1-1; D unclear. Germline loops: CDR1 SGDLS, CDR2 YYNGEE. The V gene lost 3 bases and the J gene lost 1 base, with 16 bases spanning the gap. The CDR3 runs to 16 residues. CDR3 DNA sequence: TGTGCCAGCAGCGCCTACGGGGTTTCGGCGAACACTGAAGCTTTCTTT. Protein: CASSAYGVSANTEAFF.